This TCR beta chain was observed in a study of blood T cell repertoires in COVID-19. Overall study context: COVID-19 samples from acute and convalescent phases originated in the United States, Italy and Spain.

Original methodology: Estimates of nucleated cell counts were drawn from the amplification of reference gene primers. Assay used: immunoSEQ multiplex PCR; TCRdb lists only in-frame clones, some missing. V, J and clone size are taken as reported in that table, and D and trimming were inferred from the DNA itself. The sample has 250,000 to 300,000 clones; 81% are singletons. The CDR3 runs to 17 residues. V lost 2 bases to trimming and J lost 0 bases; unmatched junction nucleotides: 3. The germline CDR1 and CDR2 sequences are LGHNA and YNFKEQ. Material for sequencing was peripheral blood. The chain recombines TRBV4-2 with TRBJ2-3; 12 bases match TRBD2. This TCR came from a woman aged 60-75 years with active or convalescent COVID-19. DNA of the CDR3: TGTGCCAGCAGCCAAAAACTAGCGGGGGGTAGCACAGATACGCAGTATTTT. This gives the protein CASSQKLAGGSTDTQYF.